The sequence of this T cell receptor (beta chain) was determined in a study of regulatory T cells in long-lasting Graves disease. Study in general: The study enrolled newly diagnosed Graves' patients on antithyroid drugs under 3 months.

The ends were cut back, 3 bases at V and 8 bases at J, with 16 bases in the middle. The CDR3 runs 14 residues. Germline assignment: CDR1 MDHEN and CDR2 SYDVKM. Time point noted: newly diagnosed GD, antithyroid drugs for less than 3 months. The TCR library was made from RNA extracted from PBMCs. The TCR beta library used iRepertoire HTBI primers with Arm-PCR amplification of CDR3. TCRdb ran MiXCR on the multiplex PCR reads and lists one entry per CDR3 protein. This table holds 350,000 to 400,000 distinct CDR3 sequences, about 16% found once. This same sample was also part of a study on T cells in Graves' hyperthyroidism and ophthalmopathy. That work states: Graves' hyperthyroidism without ophthalmopathy progression within 18 months was termed stable. A model of 13 V-J pairs discriminated ophthalmopathy from stable hyperthyroidism. For ophthalmopathy, model prediction preceded onset by a median about 6 months.

The material was peripheral blood mononuclear cells (PBMCs), obtained at new diagnosis, from a patient treated with antithyroid drugs. The origin of this receptor is a woman under 30 with Graves disease. This rearrangement joins TRBV28 to TRBJ1-2; possibly TRBD1 for D (6 bases). CDR3 nucleotides: TGTGCCAGCAGTTTGCTCAGGGGTCCGGGCGGCTACACCTTC. This codes for CASSLLRGPGGYTF.